This T cell receptor beta chain was sequenced during a study of blood T cell repertoires in COVID-19. Sequencing was performed with immunoSEQ multiplex PCR; in TCRdb, only in-frame clones are kept and a portion is missing. The table includes about 270,000 clones, 88% detected once. The length of the CDR3 is 13 residues. The V gene lost 2 bases and the J gene lost 2 bases, with 6 bases spanning the gap. Germline CDR1 reads KGHSH; CDR2 reads LQKENI. The chain carries TRBV18 and TRBJ2-5; D call uncertain. The receptor was derived from a woman aged 55-69 years in a cohort exposed to, infected with or recovered from COVID-19 (not recorded which). Sequenced sample: PBMCs or T cells enriched from blood (not recorded which). The CDR3 bases are TGTGCCAGCTCACCAGCCAGGCAAGAGACCCAGTACTTC. This encodes CASSPARQETQYF.